Shown below are 32 T cell receptor beta chains from a single sample sequenced in a study of shared clonotypes between healthy human individuals. The method was immunoSEQ multiplex PCR; TCRdb's version includes in-frame clones alone and lacks a portion of them. Of some 1 million clones in the sample, about 75% are singletons; the top ten hold less than 1.5%. The sample comprised memory CD4+ T cells sorted from blood. Subset indicated: CD45RA-negative fraction. The source of these receptors is a man aged 18 to 35 in good health.

The chain is built from TRBV7-9 and TRBJ2-1; D not certain. The length of the CDR3 is 16 residues. Germline V gives CDR1 SEHNR, CDR2 FQNEAQ (reference sequence). V lost 4 bases and J 7 bases, leaving 20 bases between the germline ends. The CDR3 sequence is CASSSTSGRRSNEQFF. CDR3 nucleotides: TGTGCCAGCAGCTCAACCTCCGGCCGCCGGTCGAATGAGCAGTTCTTC.

This clone was counted between two and nine times. CDR3 DNA: TGTGCCAGCAGTAGCCGGACAGGGCACACTGAAGCTTTCTTT. Translation gives CASSSRTGHTEAFF. The chain uses TRBV2 and TRBJ1-1, with TRBD1 identical over 8 bases. The J segment lost 3 bases and the V segment lost 5 bases, leaving 5 bases of the junction unmatched. This CDR3 is 14 amino acids long. Germline V gives CDR1 SNHLY, CDR2 FYNNEI.

The chain is built from TRBV10-3 and TRBJ2-4; D gene ambiguous. The CDR3 sequence is 15 residues long. From germline, CDR1 is ENHRY and CDR2 SYGVKD. V lost 6 bases and J 0 bases, leaving 12 bases between the germline ends. CDR3 bases: TGTGCCATCAGAGACCCCAGCGTAGCCAAAAACATTCAGTACTTC. Translating it yields CAIRDPSVAKNIQYF.

A single count supports this clone. V is TRBV5-4 and J is TRBJ1-1, with a weak D call TRBD1 (5 bases). The germline gives CDR1 SGHNT, CDR2 YYREEE (reference sequence). The CDR3 has 17 residues. V lost 3 bases and J lost 0, with 18 bases in between. CDR3 nucleotides: TGTGCCAGCAGCTCTAAACGCGGGACGGCCATGAACACTGAAGCTTTCTTT. Encoded protein: CASSSKRGTAMNTEAFF.

This clone showed up just a few times. The V and J genes are TRBV6-1 and TRBJ1-6; the D is unclear. The CDR3 extends over 13 amino acids. Germline-derived CDR1 and CDR2 are MNHNS and SASEGT. Trimming left V 6 bases short and J 6 bases short, with 9 bases between. This chain's CDR3 is CASRDLSNSPLHF. Here the CDR3 DNA reads TGTGCCAGCAGGGATTTGAGTAATTCACCCCTCCACTTT.

The chain has TRBV5-6 and TRBJ1-1; TRBD1 agrees at 7 bases. The CDR3 contains 12 residues. Germline V CDR1 and CDR2: SGHDT, YYEEEE. Trimming cost V 4 bases and J 10 bases; bases outside gene matches: 7. This CDR3 reads CASSVGQAGAFF. DNA of the CDR3: TGTGCCAGCAGCGTTGGACAGGCCGGAGCTTTCTTT.

V and J are TRBV30 and TRBJ2-2; D is ambiguous. There are 16 residues in the CDR3. CDR1 and CDR2 from the germline V gene are GTSNPN and SVGIG (reference sequence). V lost 4 bases, J lost 6 bases, and 21 bases lay in between. The CDR3, as DNA: TGTGCCTGGACCCTCGGTGGGCCTACGGTCCCCGGGGAGCTGTTTTTT. It encodes CAWTLGGPTVPGELFF.

Remarks on this clone: In the same sample, other DNA sequences code for this CDR3. The chain employs TRBV5-1 and TRBJ2-1, with TRBD1 matching 10 bases. With 2 bases clipped from V and 2 bases from J, the junction kept 1 base outside the gene matches. Germline V gene lookup returns CDR1 SGHRS and CDR2 YFSETQ. This CDR3 has 15 residues. The CDR3 DNA follows: TGCGCCAGCAGCTTAGGACAGGGGGCCTACAATGAGCAGTTCTTC. This codes for CASSLGQGAYNEQFF.

The chain links TRBV10-2 to TRBJ1-5; 7 bases map to TRBD1. This CDR3 has 13 amino acids. The germline V gene encodes CDR1 WSHSY and CDR2 SAAADI. Trimming removed 6 bases from V and 2 bases from J; junction bases left unmatched: 1. Written as DNA, the CDR3 is TGCGCCAGCAGAGGACAGGGCAATCAGCCCCAGCATTTT. It yields the protein CASRGQGNQPQHF.

Of note for this clone: Other DNA sequences within the sample encode an identical CDR3. This chain connects TRBV2 to TRBJ2-7; 8 nucleotides line up with TRBD1. The CDR3 sequence is 13 residues long. The V gene end was trimmed by 4 bases and the J gene end by 3 bases; junction bases not matched to a gene: 2. Germline V CDR1 and CDR2: SNHLY, FYNNEI. In DNA form, the CDR3 reads TGTGCCAGCAGTGCAGGGGGCGGCTACGAGCAGTACTTC. Translation: CASSAGGGYEQYF. Filled out from reference TRBV2 and TRBJ2-7, the complete variable domain reads EPEVTQTPSHQVTQMGQEVILRCVPISNHLYFYWYRQILGQKVEFLVSFYNNEISEKSEIFDDQFSVERPDGSNFTLKIRSTKLEDSAMYFCASSAGGGYEQYFGPGTRLTVT.

There are many counts of this clone. This chain joins TRBV4-3 and TRBJ2-5; tentatively, D is TRBD1 (5 bases). The CDR3 covers 15 residues. Trimming stripped 2 bases from V and 1 base from J, with 11 bases between. Germline V gene sequence: CDR1 LGHNA, CDR2 YSLEER. The CDR3 region is CASSQWFQGQETQYF. The CDR3 region has the DNA TGCGCCAGCAGCCAATGGTTTCAGGGCCAAGAGACCCAGTACTTC.

The chain has TRBV6-1 and TRBJ1-2; perhaps TRBD1 as D (5 bases). Germline V gives CDR1 MNHNS, CDR2 SASEGT. This CDR3 spans 14 amino acids. V was trimmed by 8 bases and J by 4 bases, leaving 17 bases between them. CDR3 sequence reads: CASVSRDSGYGYTF. The CDR3 nucleotides are TGTGCCAGCGTGTCCAGGGATAGCGGCTATGGCTACACCTTC.

This clone was observed a handful of times. The rearrangement uses TRBV7-6 and TRBJ1-1; tentatively, D is TRBD1 (5 bases). This CDR3 has 16 amino acids. Trimming took 5 bases from V and 2 from J, leaving 18 bases between them. Germline V CDR1 and CDR2: SGHVS, FNYEAQ. This CDR3 reads CASSNQGWALNTEAFF. The CDR3 DNA reads as TGTGCCAGCAGCAATCAGGGTTGGGCCCTCAACACTGAAGCTTTCTTT.

The chain employs TRBV5-1 and TRBJ1-5; no firm D call. CDR3 size: 16 residues. V was clipped by 0 bases and J by 2 bases, with 12 bases between them. Germline V CDR1 and CDR2: SGHRS, YFSETQ. The CDR3 DNA is TGCGCCAGCAGCTTGGAAGGCGCAGTTGGCAATCAGCCCCAGCATTTT. Protein product: CASSLEGAVGNQPQHF.

The V and J genes are TRBV5-1 and TRBJ2-2; no clear D gene. V was pared by 0 bases and J by 2 bases, with 8 bases between. The length of the CDR3 is 15 residues. Germline loops: CDR1 SGHRS, CDR2 YFSETQ. The DNA of the CDR3 is TGCGCCAGCAGCTTGGGGCTACCTAACACCGGGGAGCTGTTTTTT. Amino acids: CASSLGLPNTGELFF.

In this sample, this clone turned up a few times. This likely stems from a read error, as it lies one base from a far larger clone. The same CDR3 also results from other DNA sequences found in this sample. The chain combines TRBV7-9 with TRBJ1-1; D is undetermined. Germline CDR1 is SEHNR and CDR2 is FQNEAQ (reference sequence). The CDR3 has 13 amino acids. Between the trimmed V and J ends, which lost 2 bases and 0 bases, there was a span of 4 bases. The CDR3 nucleotides read TGTGCCAGCAGCTTAACAGTGAACACTGAAGCTTTCTTT. Its translation is CASSLTVNTEAFF.

The chain is built from TRBV7-2 and TRBJ2-2; 7 bases match TRBD2. CDR3 length: 16 residues. Germline V lookup: CDR1 SGHTA, CDR2 FQGNSA. The junction had 3 bases not matched to a gene; V was cut back by 1 base and J by 1 base. CDR3 bases: TGTGCCAGCAGCTTAGTCGGCGGGGGGAACACCGGGGAGCTGTTTTTT. This sequence encodes CASSLVGGGNTGELFF.

This clone appeared once. The chain is built from TRBV7-6 and TRBJ2-6, with D maybe TRBD1 (6 bases). The CDR3 consists of 15 residues. V was clipped by 6 bases and J by 4 bases, with 13 bases between them. The germline V gene encodes CDR1 SGHVS and CDR2 FNYEAQ. CDR3 DNA sequence: TGTGCCAGCAGGGATACAGGGTGGGGGGCCAACGTCCTGACTTTC. This gives the protein CASRDTGWGANVLTF.

The genes are TRBV4-1 and TRBJ2-4, with 7 bases aligning to TRBD2. The J segment lost 1 base and the V segment lost 3 bases, leaving 12 bases of the junction unmatched. This CDR3 is 18 amino acids long. CDR1 MGHRA and CDR2 YSYEKL come from the germline V gene. CDR3 amino acids: CASSQQVDGEGAKNIQYF. CDR3 nucleotides: TGCGCCAGCAGCCAGCAGGTGGACGGGGAGGGGGCCAAAAACATTCAGTACTTC.

A single count supports this clone. The gene calls are TRBV5-1 and TRBJ1-3; a possible D gene is TRBD1 (6 bases). Trimming took off 7 bases at V and 2 bases at J, with 13 bases between the two ends. This CDR3 spans 14 amino acids. CDR1 and CDR2 (germline): SGHRS, YFSETQ. The CDR3, as DNA: TGCGCCAGCGGCAAACAGGGTCCTGGAAACACCATATATTTT. Translated, it gives CASGKQGPGNTIYF.

This clone was seen only once. This sequence joins TRBV5-6 and TRBJ1-6, with a tentative D call TRBD1 (5 bases). Per the germline V gene, CDR1 is SGHDT and CDR2 is YYEEEE. The CDR3 runs to 17 residues. V lost 4 bases to trimming and J lost 0 bases, with 14 bases between them. CDR3: CASSLGRFSSYNSPLHF. In DNA form, the CDR3 reads TGTGCCAGCAGCCTGGGACGGTTCAGCTCCTATAATTCACCCCTCCACTTT.

The chain uses TRBV6-1 and TRBJ1-2; D remains ambiguous. The germline CDR1 and CDR2 sequences are MNHNS and SASEGT. Trimming took 6 bases from V and 2 from J, leaving 16 bases between them. This CDR3 region has 15 residues. Here the CDR3 reads CASRKSMAPNYGYTF. CDR3 nucleotide sequence: TGTGCCAGCAGGAAGTCTATGGCACCCAACTATGGCTACACCTTC.

The rearrangement uses TRBV21-1 and TRBJ2-3; the table names TRBD1, a call not compared with the DNA. TRBV21-1 is an annotated pseudogene. This CDR3 has 16 amino acids. The CDR3 DNA sequence: TGTGCCAGCAGCAAAAGGTGGAACAGGGGAAGAGATACGCAGTATTTT. This sequence encodes CASSKRWNRGRDTQYF.

This rearrangement joins TRBV30 to TRBJ1-1; 7 bases match TRBD1. The CDR3 has 14 amino acids. The J segment lost 0 bases and the V segment lost 4 bases, leaving 5 bases of the junction unmatched. Germline assignment: CDR1 GTSNPN and CDR2 SVGIG (reference sequence). Here the CDR3 reads CAWTADRLNTEAFF. CDR3 DNA sequence: TGTGCCTGGACCGCGGACAGGTTGAACACTGAAGCTTTCTTT.

This chain connects TRBV29-1 to TRBJ2-5; either TRBD1 or TRBD2 may fit D (6 bases each). This CDR3 is built from 12 residues. The germline CDR1 and CDR2 sequences are SQVTM and ANQGSEA. Between the trimmed V and J ends, which lost 6 bases and 5 bases, there was a span of 13 bases. The CDR3 here is CSVRGGPETQYF. CDR3 DNA: TGCAGCGTAAGAGGGGGGCCGGAGACCCAGTACTTC.

Notes on this clone: A junction boundary mismatches the germline segment, possibly from a read error. The same CDR3 is also encoded by other DNA sequences in this sample. V usage is TRBV7-7 and J usage is TRBJ2-5, with unresolved D. This CDR3 is built from 13 residues. Looked up from germline, CDR1 is SSHAT and CDR2 is FNYEAQ (reference sequence). In nucleotides, the CDR3 is TGTGCTAGCAGCTTAGGAGAGGCGGAGACCCAGTACTTC. Its protein is CASSLGEAETQYF.

The CDR3 DNA reads TGTGCCAGCAGCTTGGACAGGGGCACCTACGAGCAGTACTTC. This encodes CASSLDRGTYEQYF. The chain combines TRBV7-9 with TRBJ2-7; 9 bases are shared with TRBD1. V shed 3 bases and J 2 bases; nucleotides not matched to a gene: 2. This CDR3 has 14 amino acids. Germline V gives CDR1 SEHNR, CDR2 FQNEAQ (reference sequence).

This chain joins TRBV11-2 and TRBJ2-5; maybe TRBD2 (7 bases). V was trimmed by 5 bases and J by 5 bases, leaving 18 bases between them. The V gene's germline CDR1 is SGHAT and CDR2 FQNNGV. The CDR3 is 15 residues long. In DNA, the CDR3 is TGTGCCAGCAGCCAGGGGACTACCGCTGGGGAGACCCAGTACTTC. The encoded protein is CASSQGTTAGETQYF.

This clone has more than one count but fewer than ten. This chain connects TRBV4-1 to TRBJ2-5; the match to TRBD2 covers 9 bases. CDR1 is MGHRA, CDR2 YSYEKL, per germline. The J segment lost 1 base and the V segment lost 0 bases, leaving 9 bases of the junction unmatched. There are 18 residues in the CDR3. The CDR3 sequence is CASSQESASGAPQETQYF. For the CDR3, the DNA is TGCGCCAGCAGCCAAGAGTCGGCTAGCGGGGCCCCCCAAGAGACCCAGTACTTC.

The V and J genes are TRBV23-1 and TRBJ1-1; no reliable D call. TRBV23-1 is an ORF for which the function is uncertain. The CDR3 contains 14 residues. The germline V and J ends were trimmed by 0 bases and 4 bases, with 9 bases remaining between them. CDR3 sequence reads: CASSQSSLSTEAFF. In DNA form, the CDR3 reads TGCGCCAGCAGTCAATCGAGTTTAAGCACTGAAGCTTTCTTT.

V usage is TRBV12-2 and J usage is TRBJ2-7; the D call in the table, TRBD2, was not verified against the DNA. TRBV12-2 is flagged as a pseudogene. CDR3 length equals 15 residues. The CDR3 bases are TGTGCAAGTCGCTCTTCGACTAGCACCTCCTACGAGCAGTACTTC. It codes for CASRSSTSTSYEQYF.

V usage is TRBV25-1 and J usage is TRBJ1-1; D is unresolved. Germline V lookup: CDR1 MGHDK, CDR2 SYGVNS. The CDR3 loop spans 13 amino acids. Trimming removed 1 base from V and 4 bases from J, with 7 bases in between. CDR3 loop: CASSELGITEAFF. The CDR3 DNA is TGTGCCAGCAGTGAATTGGGAATCACTGAAGCTTTCTTT.